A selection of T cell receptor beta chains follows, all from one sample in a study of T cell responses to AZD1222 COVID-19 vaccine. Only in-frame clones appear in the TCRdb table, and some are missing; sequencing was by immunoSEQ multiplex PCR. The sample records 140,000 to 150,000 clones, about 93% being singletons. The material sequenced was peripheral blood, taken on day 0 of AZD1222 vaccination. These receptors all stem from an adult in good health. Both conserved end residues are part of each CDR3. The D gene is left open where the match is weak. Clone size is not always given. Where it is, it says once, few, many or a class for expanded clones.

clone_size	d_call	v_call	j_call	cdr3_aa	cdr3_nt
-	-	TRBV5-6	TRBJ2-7	CASSFDDGAYEQYF	TGTGCCAGCAGCTTTGATGATGGTGCGTACGAGCAGTACTTC
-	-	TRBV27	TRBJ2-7	CASSSGQGNEQYF	TGTGCCAGCAGTTCGGGACAAGGGAACGAGCAGTACTTC
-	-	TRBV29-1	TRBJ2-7	CSVKPTGYDEQYF	TGCAGCGTGAAGCCCACAGGGTACGACGAGCAGTACTTC
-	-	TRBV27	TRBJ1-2	CASSLEGTGYGYTF	TGTGCCAGCAGTTTAGAGGGTACAGGCTATGGCTACACCTTC
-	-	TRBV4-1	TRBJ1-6	CASSAQGNSPLHF	TGCGCCAGCAGCGCGCAGGGTAATTCACCCCTCCACTTT
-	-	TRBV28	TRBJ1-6	CASSLGSSYNSPLHF	TGTGCCAGCAGTTTAGGGAGCTCCTATAATTCACCCCTCCACTTT
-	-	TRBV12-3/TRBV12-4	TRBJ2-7	CASSFWPKESLDF	TGTGCCAGCAGTTTCTGGCCGAAGGAATCCTTGGACTTC
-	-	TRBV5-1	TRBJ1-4	CASSLGQDNEKLFF	TGCGCCAGCAGCTTGGGACAGGACAATGAAAAACTGTTTTTT
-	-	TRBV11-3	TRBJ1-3	CASSSGPRNTIYF	TGTGCCAGCAGCTCCGGGCCAAGAAACACCATATATTTT
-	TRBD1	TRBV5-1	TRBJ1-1	CASSPATGGSNTEAFF	TGCGCCAGCAGCCCTGCGACAGGGGGATCGAACACTGAAGCTTTCTTT
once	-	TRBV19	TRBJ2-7	CASSMQGSSYEQYF	TGTGCCAGTAGTATGCAGGGGTCCTCCTACGAGCAGTACTTC
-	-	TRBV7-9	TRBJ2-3	CASPLGNDWDTQYF	TGTGCCAGCCCACTGGGCAACGACTGGGATACGCAGTATTTT
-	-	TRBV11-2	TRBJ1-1	CASSFKWNTEAFF	TGTGCCAGCAGCTTTAAGTGGAACACTGAAGCTTTCTTT
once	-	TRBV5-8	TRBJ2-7	CATGDYEQYF	TGTGCCACCGGTGACTACGAGCAGTACTTC
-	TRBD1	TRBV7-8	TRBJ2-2	CASSLAYQGVLTGELFF	TGTGCCAGCAGCTTAGCCTACCAGGGGGTACTTACCGGGGAGCTGTTTTTT
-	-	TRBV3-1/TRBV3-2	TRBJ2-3	CASSRWGLSTDTQYF	TGTGCCAGCAGCCGGTGGGGGCTGAGCACAGATACGCAGTATTTT
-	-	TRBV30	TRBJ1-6	CAWKGPSEPLHF	TGTGCCTGGAAGGGACCAAGTGAACCCCTCCACTTT
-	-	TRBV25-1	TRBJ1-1	CASGRQAPAFF	TGTGCCAGCGGAAGACAGGCCCCAGCTTTCTTT
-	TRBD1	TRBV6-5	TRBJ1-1	CATSGTGGTEAFF	TGTGCCACTTCCGGGACAGGGGGGACTGAAGCTTTCTTT
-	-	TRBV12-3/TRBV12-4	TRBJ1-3	CASSLGSGNTIYF	TGTGCCAGCAGTTTAGGCAGTGGAAACACCATATATTTT
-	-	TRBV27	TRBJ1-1	CASAQGREIEAFF	TGTGCCAGCGCCCAGGGCCGAGAAATTGAAGCTTTCTTT
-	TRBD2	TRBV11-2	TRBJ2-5	CASSLVPGLADQETQYF	TGTGCCAGCAGCTTAGTCCCGGGACTAGCGGACCAAGAGACCCAGTACTTC
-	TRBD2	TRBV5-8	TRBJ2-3	CASSFGLAAGRDTQYF	TGTGCCAGCAGCTTTGGACTAGCGGCGGGCAGGGATACGCAGTATTTT
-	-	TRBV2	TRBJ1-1	CASRRLTNTEAFF	TGTGCCAGCCGGCGTTTGACGAACACTGAAGCTTTCTTT
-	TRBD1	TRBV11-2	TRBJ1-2	CASSPYGGTGIYYGYTF	TGTGCCAGCAGCCCCTACGGCGGGACAGGGATATACTATGGCTACACCTTC